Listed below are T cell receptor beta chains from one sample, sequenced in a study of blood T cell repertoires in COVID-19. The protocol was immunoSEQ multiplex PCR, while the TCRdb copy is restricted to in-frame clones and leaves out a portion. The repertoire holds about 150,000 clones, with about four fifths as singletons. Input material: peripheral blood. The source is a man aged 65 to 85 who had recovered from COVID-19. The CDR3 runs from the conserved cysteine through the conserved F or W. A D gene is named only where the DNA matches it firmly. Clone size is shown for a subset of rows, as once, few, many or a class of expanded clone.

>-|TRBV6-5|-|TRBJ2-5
TGTGCCAGCACTATCACAGGGTTAGAGACCCAGTACTTC
CASTITGLETQYF
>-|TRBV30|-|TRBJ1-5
TGTGCCTGGGGGTTCTCGGGGGACAATCAGCCCCAGCATTTT
CAWGFSGDNQPQHF
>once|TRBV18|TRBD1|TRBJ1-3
TGTGCCAGCTCACGCCGGGACAGGGGAGGAAGTGGCTCTGGAAACACCATATATTTT
CASSRRDRGGSGSGNTIYF
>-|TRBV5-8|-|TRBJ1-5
TGTGCCAGCAGCTTTGGGGGGGGAAGGAGCAATCAGCCCCAGCATTTT
CASSFGGGRSNQPQHF
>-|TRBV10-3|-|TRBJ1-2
TGTGCCATCAGTGAGTCGGATGGAGGGGGCTACACCTTC
CAISESDGGGYTF
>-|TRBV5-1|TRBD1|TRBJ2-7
TGCGCCAGCGGCCGGGACAGGCTAAGCTCCTACGAGCAGTACTTC
CASGRDRLSSYEQYF
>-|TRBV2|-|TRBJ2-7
TGTGCCAGCAGCCCGGTTTATTACGAGCAGTACTTC
CASSPVYYEQYF
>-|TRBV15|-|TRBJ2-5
TGTGCCACCAGCAGAGATCAACAGCAAGAGACCCAGTACTTC
CATSRDQQQETQYF
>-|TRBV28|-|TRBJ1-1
TGTGCCAGCAGTTCCCTAGGACAGCCAAACACTGAAGCTTTCTTT
CASSSLGQPNTEAFF
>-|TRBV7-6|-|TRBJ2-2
TGTGCCAGCAGCTTAGGGGACAGGGAGCTGTTTTTT
CASSLGDRELFF
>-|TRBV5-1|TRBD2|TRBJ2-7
TGCGCCAGCAGCTTGGTAGTACTAGCGGGAGTTCCCTACGAGCAGTACTTC
CASSLVVLAGVPYEQYF
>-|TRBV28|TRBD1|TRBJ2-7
TGTGCCAGCAGTCTAGGACAGGGAAAGCAGTACTTC
CASSLGQGKQYF
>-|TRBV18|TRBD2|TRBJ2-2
TGTGCCAGCTCACCACCCGCTAGCGGGATTAGGAACACCGGGGAGCTGTTTTTT
CASSPPASGIRNTGELFF
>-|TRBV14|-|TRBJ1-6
TGTGCCAGCAGCCAAGTTGGGCGTAATTCACCCCTCCACTTT
CASSQVGRNSPLHF
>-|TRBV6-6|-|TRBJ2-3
TGTGCCAGCAGTTACGACTGGGGCTCAGGCGGCGATACGCAGTATTTT
CASSYDWGSGGDTQYF
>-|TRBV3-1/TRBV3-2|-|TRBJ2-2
TGTGCCAGCAGCCTAGTGGGAACCGGGGGGAACACCGGGGAGCTGTTTTTT
CASSLVGTGGNTGELFF
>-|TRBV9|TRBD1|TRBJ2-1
TGTGCCAGCAGCGAGCGACAGGGGGTTTACAATGAGCAGTTCTTC
CASSERQGVYNEQFF
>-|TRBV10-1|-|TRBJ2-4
TGCGCCAGCAGTCCGGTCAGATACGAATTACAGAACATTCAGTACTTC
CASSPVRYELQNIQYF
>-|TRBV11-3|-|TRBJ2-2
TGTGCCAGCAGTTCAGGGAACACCGGGGAGCTGTTTTTT
CASSSGNTGELFF
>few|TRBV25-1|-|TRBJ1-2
TGTGCCAGCAGTTCCCCGGGACTAGTCGGCTACACCTTC
CASSSPGLVGYTF
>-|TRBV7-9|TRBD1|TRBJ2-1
TGTGCCAGCAGCGGGGACAGCTACAATGAGCAGTTCTTC
CASSGDSYNEQFF
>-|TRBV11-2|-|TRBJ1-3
TGTGCCAGCAGCTTAATACAGGGCTTGTCCTCTGGAAACACCATATATTTT
CASSLIQGLSSGNTIYF
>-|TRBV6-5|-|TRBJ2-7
TGTGCCAGCAGTTACGGGCGGGACTCCGAGCAGTACTTC
CASSYGRDSEQYF
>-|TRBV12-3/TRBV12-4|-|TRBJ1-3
TGTGCCAGCAGACTAGCTGGAAACACCATATATTTT
CASRLAGNTIYF
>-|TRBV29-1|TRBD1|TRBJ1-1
TGCAGCGTTAACCCCGCCGGGACAGGGACTACTGAAGCTTTCTTT
CSVNPAGTGTTEAFF
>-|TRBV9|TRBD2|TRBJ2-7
TGTGCCAGCAGCGCGGGAGGCTCCTACGAGCAGTACTTC
CASSAGGSYEQYF
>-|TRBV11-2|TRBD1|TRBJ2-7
TGTGCCAGCAGCCCATACACCGGGACAGGGCCACACGAGCAGTACTTC
CASSPYTGTGPHEQYF
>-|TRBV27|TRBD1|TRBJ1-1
TGTGCCAGCAGTTCCGACAGGGGCCCTTTGAACACTGAAGCTTTCTTT
CASSSDRGPLNTEAFF
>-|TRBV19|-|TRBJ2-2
TGTGCCAGTACCCTGGAGGGAGGTCAGGGGGAGCTGTTTTTT
CASTLEGGQGELFF
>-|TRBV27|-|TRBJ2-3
TGTGCCAGCAGTCCTACAGGGTGGGATACGCAGTATTTT
CASSPTGWDTQYF
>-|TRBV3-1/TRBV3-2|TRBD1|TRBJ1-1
TGTGCCAGCAGCTCGATTAGACAGGGGGCAGATACTGAAGCTTTCTTT
CASSSIRQGADTEAFF
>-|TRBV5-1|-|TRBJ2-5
TGCGCCAGCAGCTTTGCGGAGCATCGGCAGGGAGAGACCCAGTACTTC
CASSFAEHRQGETQYF
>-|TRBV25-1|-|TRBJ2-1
TGTGCCAGCCGCTCTGAAGGGAGCTCCTACAATGAGCAGTTCTTC
CASRSEGSSYNEQFF
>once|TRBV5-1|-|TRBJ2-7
TGCGCCAGCAGCGCGGGGATCTCCTACGAGCAGTACTTC
CASSAGISYEQYF
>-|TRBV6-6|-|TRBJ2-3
TGTGCCAGCAGACCGACAGCAGATACGCAGTATTTT
CASRPTADTQYF
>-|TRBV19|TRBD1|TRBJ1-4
TGTGCCAGTAGTACCGGGACAGGGGGTGAAAAACTGTTTTTT
CASSTGTGGEKLFF
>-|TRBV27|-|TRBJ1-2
TGTGCCAGCACCAAAGGGACAAACTATGGCTACACCTTC
CASTKGTNYGYTF
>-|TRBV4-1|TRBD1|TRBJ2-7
TGCGCCAGCAGCCAAGATCGAAGGACAGGGGGCTACGAGCAGTACTTC
CASSQDRRTGGYEQYF
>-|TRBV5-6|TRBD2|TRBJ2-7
TGTGCCAGCAGCCTAGCGGGAGTTCGCTCCTACGAGCAGTACTTC
CASSLAGVRSYEQYF
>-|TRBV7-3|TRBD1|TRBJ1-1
TGTGCCAGCAGTGCGACAGGGTTGAACACTGAAGCTTTCTTT
CASSATGLNTEAFF
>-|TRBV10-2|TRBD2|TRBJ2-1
TGCGCCAGCAGTGAGTCGGGACTAGCGGGAGGGCCCTCCTACAATGAGCAGTTCTTC
CASSESGLAGGPSYNEQFF
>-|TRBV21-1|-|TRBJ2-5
TGTGCCAGCAGCAAAGTCGGGACTAGCGGGAGTGCGGTTGTCTCGCGGCAAGAAGCCCAGTACTTC
CASSKVGTSGSAVVSRQEAQYF
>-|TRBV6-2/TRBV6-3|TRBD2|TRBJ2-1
TGTGCCAGCAGTACCCTGAGGACTAGCGGGGCCTACAATGAGCAGTTCTTC
CASSTLRTSGAYNEQFF
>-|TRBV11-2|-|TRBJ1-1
TGTGCCAGCAGCCTCCCGAGGGCCACTGAAGCTTTCTTT
CASSLPRATEAFF
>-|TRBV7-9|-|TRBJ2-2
TGTGCCAGCAGTTCGGACAGTCTCTTTCCCGGGGAGCTGTTTTTT
CASSSDSLFPGELFF
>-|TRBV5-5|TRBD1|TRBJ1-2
TGTGCCAGCAGCTATCTTGGAGGGGGCGCATTAAAGAATGGAGACTACACCTTC
CASSYLGGGALKNGDYTF
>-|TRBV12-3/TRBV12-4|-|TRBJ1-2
TGTGCCAGCACCTCTGGGGGGTATGGCTACACCTTC
CASTSGGYGYTF
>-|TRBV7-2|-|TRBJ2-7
TGTGCCAGCAGTTACTCAGGGGACGAGCAGTACTTC
CASSYSGDEQYF
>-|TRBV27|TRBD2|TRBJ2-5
TGTGCCAGCAGTACAGCGGGAGGGCCTTGGGAGACCCAGTACTTC
CASSTAGGPWETQYF
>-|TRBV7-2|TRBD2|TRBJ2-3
TGTGCCAGCAGCCCACGGACTAGCGGGAGGCTGGATACGCAGTATTTT
CASSPRTSGRLDTQYF
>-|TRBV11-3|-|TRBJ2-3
TGTGCCAGCAGCTTAGGTCCGGTAGATACGCAGTATTTT
CASSLGPVDTQYF
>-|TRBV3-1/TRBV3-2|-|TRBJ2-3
TGTGCCAGCAGCCGGGGAACTAGAGGGATGGCGCAGTATTTT
CASSRGTRGMAQYF
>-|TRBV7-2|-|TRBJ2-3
TGTGCCAGCACCCATCGCGCACCCCTCACAGATACGCAGTATTTT
CASTHRAPLTDTQYF
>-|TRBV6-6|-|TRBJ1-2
TGTGCCAGTAGCTTGGACAGCTATAACTATGGCTACACCTTC
CASSLDSYNYGYTF
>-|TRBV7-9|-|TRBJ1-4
TGTGCCAGCAGCCCTATATGGCAGGGTCGGCGTGAAAAACTGTTTTTT
CASSPIWQGRREKLFF
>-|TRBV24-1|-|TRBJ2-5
TGTGCCACCAGTGAGCACAGAAGCCAAGAGACCCAGTACTTC
CATSEHRSQETQYF
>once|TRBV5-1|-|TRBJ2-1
TGCGCCAGCAGCTTGGCGGCGGGAACATACAATGAGCAGTTCTTC
CASSLAAGTYNEQFF
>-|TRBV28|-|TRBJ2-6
TGTGCCAGCAGTGCGGGTTCGGAACCTTCTGGGGCCAACGTCCTGACTTTC
CASSAGSEPSGANVLTF
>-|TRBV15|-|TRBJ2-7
TGTGCCACCAGCAGAGATCGGTGGGAGGCCGAGCAGTACTTC
CATSRDRWEAEQYF